This T cell receptor (beta chain) was documented in a study of CXCR3-negative and CXCR3-positive naive CD8 T cells. Of note for this clonotype: The antigen is undetermined.

The CDR3 length is 15 residues. Germline V lookup: CDR1 SQVTM, CDR2 ANQGSEA. Whole-study findings and limits: Naive cells positive for CXCR3 carried more hydrophobic TRB CDR3s than CXCR3-negative ones.

5' RACE that incorporated UMI labels was used to prepare the TRB cDNA libraries. TCRdb re-called the 5' RACE reads and gives one entry per CDR3 protein, without DNA. This listing includes around 6,800 distinct CDR3 sequences. The chain joins TRBV29-1 to TRBJ2-2; lacking DNA, the TRBD1 call made by TCRdb goes unchecked. The source of this sequence is a human donor in good health. Some clones in this sample may be carry-over from other donors' samples. The specimen sequenced was naive CXCR3+ CD8+ T cells from blood. Documented subset: CD45RO-CCR7+CD27+CD95- naive CD8+ T cells expressing CXCR3 (TNR3+). The CDR3: CSVEWAGVNTGELFF.